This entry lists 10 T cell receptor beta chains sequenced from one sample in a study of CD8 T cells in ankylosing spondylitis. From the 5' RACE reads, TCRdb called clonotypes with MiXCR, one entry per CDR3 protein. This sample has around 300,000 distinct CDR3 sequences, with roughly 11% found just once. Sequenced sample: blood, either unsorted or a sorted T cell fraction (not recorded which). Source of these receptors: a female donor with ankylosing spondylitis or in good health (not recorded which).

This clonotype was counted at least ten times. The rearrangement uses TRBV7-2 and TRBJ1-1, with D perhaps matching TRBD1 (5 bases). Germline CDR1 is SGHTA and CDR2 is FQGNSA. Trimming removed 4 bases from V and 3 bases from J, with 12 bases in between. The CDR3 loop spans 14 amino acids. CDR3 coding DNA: TGTGCCAGCAGCTCGAGGTGGGGGGACACTGAAGCTTTCTTT. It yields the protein CASSSRWGDTEAFF.

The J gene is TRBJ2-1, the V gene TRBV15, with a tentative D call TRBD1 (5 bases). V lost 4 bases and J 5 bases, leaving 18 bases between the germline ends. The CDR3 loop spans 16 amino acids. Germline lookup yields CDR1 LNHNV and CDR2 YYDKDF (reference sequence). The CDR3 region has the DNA TGTGCCACCAGCAACAGGATGGAAGGCCATCACAATGAGCAGTTCTTC. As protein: CATSNRMEGHHNEQFF.

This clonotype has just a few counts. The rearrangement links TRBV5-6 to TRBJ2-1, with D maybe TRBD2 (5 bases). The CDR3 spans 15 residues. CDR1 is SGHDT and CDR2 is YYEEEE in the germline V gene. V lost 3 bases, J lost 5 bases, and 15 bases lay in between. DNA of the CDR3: TGTGCCAGCAGCTGGATAGCGTTAGGTAACAATGAGCAGTTCTTC. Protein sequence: CASSWIALGNNEQFF. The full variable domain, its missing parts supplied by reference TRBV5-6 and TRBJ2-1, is DAGVTQSPTHLIKTRGQQVTLRCSPKSGHDTVSWYQQALGQGPQFIFQYYEEEERQRGNFPDRFSGHQFPNYSSELNVNALLLGDSALYLCASSWIALGNNEQFFGPGTRLTVL.

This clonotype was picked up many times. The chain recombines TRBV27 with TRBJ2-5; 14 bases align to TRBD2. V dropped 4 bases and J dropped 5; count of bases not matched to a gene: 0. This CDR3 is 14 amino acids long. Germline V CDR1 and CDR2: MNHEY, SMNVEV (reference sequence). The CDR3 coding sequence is TGTGCCAGCAGTTGGACTAGCGGGGGGGAGACCCAGTACTTC. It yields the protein CASSWTSGGETQYF.

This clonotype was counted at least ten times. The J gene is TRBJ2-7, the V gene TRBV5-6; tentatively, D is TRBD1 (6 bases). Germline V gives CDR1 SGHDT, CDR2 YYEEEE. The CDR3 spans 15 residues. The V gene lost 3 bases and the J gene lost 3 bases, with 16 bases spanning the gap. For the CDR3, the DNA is TGTGCCAGCAGCTACTACCCGAGCAGGGGCTACGAGCAGTACTTC. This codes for CASSYYPSRGYEQYF.

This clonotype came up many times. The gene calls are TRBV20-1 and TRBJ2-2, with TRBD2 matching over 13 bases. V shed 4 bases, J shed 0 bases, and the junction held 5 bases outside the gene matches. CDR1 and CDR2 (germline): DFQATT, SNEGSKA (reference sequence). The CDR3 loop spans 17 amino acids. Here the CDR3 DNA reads TGCAGTGCTAAAGGACTAGCGGGAGCTGCGAACACCGGGGAGCTGTTTTTT. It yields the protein CSAKGLAGAANTGELFF.

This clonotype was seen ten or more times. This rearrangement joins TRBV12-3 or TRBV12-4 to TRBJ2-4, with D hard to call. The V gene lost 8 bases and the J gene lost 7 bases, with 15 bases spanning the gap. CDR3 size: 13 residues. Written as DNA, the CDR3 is TGTGCCAGCCGAACACAGCTTCCGAACATTCAGTACTTC. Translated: CASRTQLPNIQYF.

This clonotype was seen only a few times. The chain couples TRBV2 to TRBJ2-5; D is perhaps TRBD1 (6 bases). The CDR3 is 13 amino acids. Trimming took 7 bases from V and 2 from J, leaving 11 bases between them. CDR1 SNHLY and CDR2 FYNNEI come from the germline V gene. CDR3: CASTRTAQETQYF. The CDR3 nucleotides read TGTGCCAGCACACGGACAGCACAAGAGACCCAGTACTTC.

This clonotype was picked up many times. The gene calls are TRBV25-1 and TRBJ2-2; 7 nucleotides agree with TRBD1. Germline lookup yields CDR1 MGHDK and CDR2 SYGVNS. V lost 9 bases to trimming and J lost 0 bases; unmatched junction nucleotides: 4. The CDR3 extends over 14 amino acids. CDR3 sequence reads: CASHRGTNTGELFF. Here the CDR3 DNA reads TGTGCCAGTCACAGGGGCACGAACACCGGGGAGCTGTTTTTT.

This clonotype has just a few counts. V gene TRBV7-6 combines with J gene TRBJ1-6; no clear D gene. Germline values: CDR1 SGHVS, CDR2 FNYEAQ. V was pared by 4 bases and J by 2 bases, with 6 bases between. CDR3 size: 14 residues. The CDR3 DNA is TGTGCCAGCAGCTCAAGCGCCTATAATTCACCCCTCCACTTT. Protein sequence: CASSSSAYNSPLHF.